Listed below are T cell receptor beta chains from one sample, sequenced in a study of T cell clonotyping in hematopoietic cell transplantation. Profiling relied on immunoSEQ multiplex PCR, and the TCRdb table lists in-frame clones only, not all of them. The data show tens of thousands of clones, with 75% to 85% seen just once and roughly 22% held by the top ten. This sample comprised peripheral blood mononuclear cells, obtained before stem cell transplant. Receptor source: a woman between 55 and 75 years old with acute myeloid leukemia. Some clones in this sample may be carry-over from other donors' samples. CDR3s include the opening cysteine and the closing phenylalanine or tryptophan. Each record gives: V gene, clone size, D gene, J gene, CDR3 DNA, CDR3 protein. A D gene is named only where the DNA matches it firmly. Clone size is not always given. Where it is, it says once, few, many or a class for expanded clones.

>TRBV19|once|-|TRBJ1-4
TGTGCCAGTAGTAATCTACCAGGGAGGGGGAATGAAAAACTGTTTTTT
CASSNLPGRGNEKLFF
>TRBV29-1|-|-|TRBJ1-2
TGCAGCGCCGGAGGGGGCTATGGCTACACCTTC
CSAGGGYGYTF
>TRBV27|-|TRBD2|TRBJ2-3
TGTGCCAGCAGCTCAAATCTGGGACTAGCGGGAGATACGCAGTATTTT
CASSSNLGLAGDTQYF
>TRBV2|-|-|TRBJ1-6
TGTGCCAGCAGTGAAGCATGGTCCAATTCACCCCTCCACTTT
CASSEAWSNSPLHF
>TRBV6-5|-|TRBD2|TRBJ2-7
TGTGCCAGCAGTTACTCACCTGGGACTACCACGTACGAGCAGTACTTC
CASSYSPGTTTYEQYF
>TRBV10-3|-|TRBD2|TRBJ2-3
TGTGCCATCAGGACGACTAGCGGGAGTGGTACGCAGTATTTT
CAIRTTSGSGTQYF
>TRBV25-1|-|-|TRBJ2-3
TGTGCCAGCAGTGCACACACAGATACGCAGTATTTT
CASSAHTDTQYF
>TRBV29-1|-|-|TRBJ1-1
TGCAGCGTTGGAGGGGGGGTAAACACTGAAGCTTTCTTT
CSVGGGVNTEAFF
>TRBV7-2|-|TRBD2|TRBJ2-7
TGTGCCAGCAGCTTAAGTAGCGGGATGAACTCCTACGAGCAGTACTTC
CASSLSSGMNSYEQYF
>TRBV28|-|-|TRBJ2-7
TGTGCCAGCAGTTTAACAGGCCTTAGCTCCTACGAGCAGTACTTC
CASSLTGLSSYEQYF
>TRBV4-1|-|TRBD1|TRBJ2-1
TGCGCCAGCAGCCATGAGCCGGGACAGGGCCCCTACAATGAGCAGTTCTTC
CASSHEPGQGPYNEQFF
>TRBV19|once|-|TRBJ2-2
TGTGCCAGCACCGGGACCGCGAACACCGGGGAGCTGTTTTTT
CASTGTANTGELFF
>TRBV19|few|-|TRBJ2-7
TGTGCCAGTACCAGTACCCATACCCCCTACGAGCAGTACTTC
CASTSTHTPYEQYF
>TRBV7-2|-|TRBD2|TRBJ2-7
TGTGCCAGCAGCTTACCTAGCGGGAGTAACGAGCAGTACTTC
CASSLPSGSNEQYF
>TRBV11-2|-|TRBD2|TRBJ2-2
TGTGCCAGCAGCTTACGGGGGGACGCGAACACCGGGGAGCTGTTTTTT
CASSLRGDANTGELFF
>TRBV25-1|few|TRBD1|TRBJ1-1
TGTGCCAGCAGTGATAACAGGGGGTTGAACACTGAAGCTTTCTTT
CASSDNRGLNTEAFF
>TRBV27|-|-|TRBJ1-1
TGTGCCAGCAGTGTCAGGGAAAACACTGAAGCTTTCTTT
CASSVRENTEAFF
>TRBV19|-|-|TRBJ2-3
TGTGCCAGTAGTCCCTGGACCGGCGCGGATACGCAGTATTTT
CASSPWTGADTQYF
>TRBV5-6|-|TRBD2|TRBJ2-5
TGTGCCAGCAGCTTTTTAGCGGGGGGGGCCGAGACCCAGTACTTC
CASSFLAGGAETQYF
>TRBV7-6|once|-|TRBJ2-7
TGTGCCAGCAGCTCGACCCAGCATGAGCAGTACTTC
CASSSTQHEQYF
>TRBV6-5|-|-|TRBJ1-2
TGTGCCAGCAGTCGAGCAGGCCCAGGGGGCTACACCTTC
CASSRAGPGGYTF
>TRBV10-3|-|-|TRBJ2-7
TGTGCCATCAGCTACAGCAGCTCCTACGAGCAGTACTTC
CAISYSSSYEQYF
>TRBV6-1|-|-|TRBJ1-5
TGTGCCAGCAGTGCCCAGGGTGTCCGTCAGCCCCAGCATTTT
CASSAQGVRQPQHF
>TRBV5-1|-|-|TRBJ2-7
TGCGCCAGCAGCTTGGGGTTTAGCTACGAGCAGTACTTC
CASSLGFSYEQYF